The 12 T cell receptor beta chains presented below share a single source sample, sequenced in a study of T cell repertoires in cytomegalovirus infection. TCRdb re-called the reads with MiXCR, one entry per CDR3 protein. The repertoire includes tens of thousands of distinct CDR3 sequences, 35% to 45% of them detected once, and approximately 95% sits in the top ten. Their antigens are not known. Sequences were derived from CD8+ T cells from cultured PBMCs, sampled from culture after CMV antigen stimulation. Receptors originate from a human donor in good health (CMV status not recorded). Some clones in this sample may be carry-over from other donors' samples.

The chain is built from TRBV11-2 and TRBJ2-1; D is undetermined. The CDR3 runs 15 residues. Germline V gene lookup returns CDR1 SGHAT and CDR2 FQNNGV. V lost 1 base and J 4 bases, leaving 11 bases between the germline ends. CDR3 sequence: CASSLGSELYNEQFF. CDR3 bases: TGTGCCAGCAGCTTAGGGTCGGAGCTATACAATGAGCAGTTCTTC.

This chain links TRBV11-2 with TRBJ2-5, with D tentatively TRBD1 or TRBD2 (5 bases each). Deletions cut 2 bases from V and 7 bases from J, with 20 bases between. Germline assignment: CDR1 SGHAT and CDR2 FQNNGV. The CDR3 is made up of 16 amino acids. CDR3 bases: TGTGCCAGCAGCTTACTTGTGGGGACCCGACGGGGGACCCAGTACTTC. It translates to CASSLLVGTRRGTQYF.

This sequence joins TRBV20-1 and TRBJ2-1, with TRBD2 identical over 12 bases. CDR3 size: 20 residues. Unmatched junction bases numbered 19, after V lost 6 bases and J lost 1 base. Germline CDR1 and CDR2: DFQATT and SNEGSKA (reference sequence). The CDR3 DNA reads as TGCAGTGCCACGTTCCGGACTAGCGGGGAGGCAAGGCCGTCCTACAATGAGCAGTTCTTC. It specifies CSATFRTSGEARPSYNEQFF.

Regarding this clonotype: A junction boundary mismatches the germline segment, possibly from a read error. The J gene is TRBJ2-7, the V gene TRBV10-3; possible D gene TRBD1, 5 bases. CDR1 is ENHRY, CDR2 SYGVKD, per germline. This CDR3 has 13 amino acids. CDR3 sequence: CAISATGSDEQYF. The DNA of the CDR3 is TGTGCCATCAGTGCAACAGGCTCCGACGAGCAGTACTTC.

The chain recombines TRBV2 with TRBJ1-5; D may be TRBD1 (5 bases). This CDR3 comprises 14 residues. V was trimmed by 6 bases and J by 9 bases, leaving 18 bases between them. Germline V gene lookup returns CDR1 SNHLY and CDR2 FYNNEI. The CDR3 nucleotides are TGTGCCAGCAGACTGGGACGGGATCCTTGGCCCCAGCATTTT. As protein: CASRLGRDPWPQHF. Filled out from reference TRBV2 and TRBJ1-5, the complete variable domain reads EPEVTQTPSHQVTQMGQEVILRCVPISNHLYFYWYRQILGQKVEFLVSFYNNEISEKSEIFDDQFSVERPDGSNFTLKIRSTKLEDSAMYFCASRLGRDPWPQHFGDGTRLSIL.

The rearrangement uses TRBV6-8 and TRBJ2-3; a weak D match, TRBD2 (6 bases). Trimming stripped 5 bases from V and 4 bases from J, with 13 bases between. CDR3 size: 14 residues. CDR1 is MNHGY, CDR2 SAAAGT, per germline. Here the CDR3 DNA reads TGTGCCAGCAGTCCGTGGTGGGGGGCAGATACGCAGTATTTT. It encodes CASSPWWGADTQYF.

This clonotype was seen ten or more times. The DNA for the CDR3 is TGTGCCAGCAGCGAAAAAAGCGTCGAGTCGGGCTATGGCTACACCTTC. Its protein is CASSEKSVESGYGYTF. This chain joins TRBV5-6 and TRBJ1-2, with D unclear. Per the germline V gene, CDR1 is SGHDT and CDR2 is YYEEEE. V gave up 4 bases and J gave up 4 bases, with 20 bases separating them. This CDR3 is 16 amino acids long.

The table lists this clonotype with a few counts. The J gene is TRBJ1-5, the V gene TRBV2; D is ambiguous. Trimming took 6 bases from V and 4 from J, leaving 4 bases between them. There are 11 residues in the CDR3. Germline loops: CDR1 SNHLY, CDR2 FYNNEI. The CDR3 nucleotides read TGTGCCAGCAGAGAAAATCAGCCCCAGCATTTT. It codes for CASRENQPQHF.

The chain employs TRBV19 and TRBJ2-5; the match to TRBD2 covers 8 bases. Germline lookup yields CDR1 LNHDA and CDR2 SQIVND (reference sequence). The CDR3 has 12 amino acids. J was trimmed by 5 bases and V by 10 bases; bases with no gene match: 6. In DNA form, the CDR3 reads TGTGCCACCGGGGGGGCCGGGGAGACCCAGTACTTC. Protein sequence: CATGGAGETQYF.

For the CDR3, the DNA is TGTGCCAGCAGTTACCTCAGGGGTTCCTACAATGAGCAGTTCTTC. Translation: CASSYLRGSYNEQFF. This rearrangement joins TRBV6-2 or TRBV6-3 to TRBJ2-1, with TRBD1 as a possible D gene (6 bases). Germline CDR1 and CDR2: MNHEY and SVGEGT. V shed 2 bases and J shed 1 base, with 9 bases lying between them. This CDR3 has 15 residues.

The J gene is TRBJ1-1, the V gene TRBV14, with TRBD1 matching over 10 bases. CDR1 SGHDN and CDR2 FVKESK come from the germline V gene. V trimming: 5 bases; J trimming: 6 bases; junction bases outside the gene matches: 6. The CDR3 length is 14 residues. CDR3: CASSLRDRGSEAFF. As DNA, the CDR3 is TGTGCCAGCAGCTTAAGGGACAGGGGCTCTGAAGCTTTCTTT.

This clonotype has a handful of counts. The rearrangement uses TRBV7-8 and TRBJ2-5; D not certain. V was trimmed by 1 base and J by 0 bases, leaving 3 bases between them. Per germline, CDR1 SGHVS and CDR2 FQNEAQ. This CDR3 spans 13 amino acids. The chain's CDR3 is CASSLDNQETQYF. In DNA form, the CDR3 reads TGTGCCAGCAGCTTAGACAACCAAGAGACCCAGTACTTC.